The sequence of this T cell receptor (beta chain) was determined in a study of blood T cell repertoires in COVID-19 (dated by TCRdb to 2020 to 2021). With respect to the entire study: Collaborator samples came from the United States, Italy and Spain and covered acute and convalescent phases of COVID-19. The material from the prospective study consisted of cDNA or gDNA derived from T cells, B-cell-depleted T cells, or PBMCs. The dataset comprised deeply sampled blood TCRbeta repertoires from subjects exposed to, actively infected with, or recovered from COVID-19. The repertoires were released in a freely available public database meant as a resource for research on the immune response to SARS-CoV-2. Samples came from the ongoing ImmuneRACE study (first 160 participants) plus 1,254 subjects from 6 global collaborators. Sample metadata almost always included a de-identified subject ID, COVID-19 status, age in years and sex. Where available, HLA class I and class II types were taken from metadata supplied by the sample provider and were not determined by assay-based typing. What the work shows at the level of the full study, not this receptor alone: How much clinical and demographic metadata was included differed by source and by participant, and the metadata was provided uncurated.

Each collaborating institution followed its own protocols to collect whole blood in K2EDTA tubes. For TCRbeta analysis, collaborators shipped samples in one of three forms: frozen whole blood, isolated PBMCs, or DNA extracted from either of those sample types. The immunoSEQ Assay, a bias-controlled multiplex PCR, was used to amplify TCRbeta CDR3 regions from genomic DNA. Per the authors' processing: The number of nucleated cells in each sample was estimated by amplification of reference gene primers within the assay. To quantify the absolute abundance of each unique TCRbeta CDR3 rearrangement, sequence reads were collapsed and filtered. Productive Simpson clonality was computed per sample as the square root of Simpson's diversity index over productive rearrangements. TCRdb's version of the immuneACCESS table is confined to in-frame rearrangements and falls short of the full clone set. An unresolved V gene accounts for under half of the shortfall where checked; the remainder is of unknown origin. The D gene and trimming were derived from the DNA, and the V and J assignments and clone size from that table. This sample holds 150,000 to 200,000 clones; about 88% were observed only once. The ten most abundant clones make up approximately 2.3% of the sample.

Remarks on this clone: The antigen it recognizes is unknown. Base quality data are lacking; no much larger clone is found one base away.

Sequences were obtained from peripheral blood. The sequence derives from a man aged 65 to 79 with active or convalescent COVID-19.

The encoded CDR3 is CASSLVGRGAGELFF. The DNA is TGTGCCAGCAGCTTAGTAGGCCGGGGGGCCGGGGAGCTGTTTTTT. The rearranged segments are TRBV7-2 and TRBJ2-2, with 7 bases matching TRBD2. Germline trimming: 1 base from V, 6 bases from J; junction bases outside gene matches: 5. The germline V gene encodes CDR1 SGHTA and CDR2 FQGNSA. Including cysteine and phenylalanine, the CDR3 has 15 amino acids. Kept here is only the CDR3 DNA, which spans 45 bases and is read in frame from base 1.